These 31 T cell receptor beta chains came from one sample sequenced in a study of T-cell reconstitution after alpha-beta-depleted transplantation in children. Construction of the TCRbeta library involved unique molecular identifiers. TCRdb used MiXCR to reprocess the PCR reads, holding one entry per CDR3 protein. The sample contains approximately 97,000 distinct CDR3 sequences, around 5.9% of which appear only once. This specimen consisted of PBMCs, mostly from graft donor cells, obtained 60 days after TCRalphabeta/CD19-depleted stem cell transplant. Source of these receptors: a female patient aged 2-9 years who had a stem cell transplant for Fanconi anemia, so the T cells may come from the graft donor.

This clonotype was recorded many times. The chain uses TRBV10-3 and TRBJ2-5, with TRBD1 matching over 9 bases. There are 14 residues in the CDR3. J lost 5 bases, V lost 5 bases, and 6 bases had no gene match. CDR1 ENHRY and CDR2 SYGVKD come from the germline V gene. The CDR3 here is CAISKQGARETQYF. In DNA, the CDR3 is TGTGCCATCAGTAAACAGGGGGCGCGTGAGACCCAGTACTTC.

This clonotype was counted ten times or more. The rearrangement joins TRBV6-1 to TRBJ2-1; 10 bases align to TRBD2. Trimming cost V 10 bases and J 4 bases; bases outside gene matches: 7. CDR1 and CDR2 from the germline V gene are MNHNS and SASEGT. The CDR3 length is 14 residues. CDR3 in amino acids: CATERGGFYNEQFF. In DNA, the CDR3 is TGTGCCACAGAGCGGGGGGGCTTTTACAATGAGCAGTTCTTC.

This clonotype was observed at least ten times. The chain recombines TRBV20-1 with TRBJ2-4; 11 nucleotides align to TRBD2. Germline lookup yields CDR1 DFQATT and CDR2 SNEGSKA (reference sequence). V shed 5 bases, J shed 2 bases, and the junction held 5 bases outside the gene matches. This CDR3 has 15 amino acids. CDR3 amino acids: CSASSGRLTKNIQYF. CDR3 coding DNA: TGCAGTGCTTCTAGCGGGAGGTTGACCAAAAACATTCAGTACTTC.

This clonotype came up a few times. This rearrangement joins TRBV6-2 or TRBV6-3 to TRBJ1-1; no firm D call. The CDR3 extends over 12 amino acids. Germline CDR1 and CDR2: MNHEY and SVGEGT. Trimming took 6 bases from V and 2 from J, leaving 7 bases between them. Here the CDR3 reads CASSDPNTEAFF. The DNA for the CDR3 is TGTGCCAGCAGCGACCCTAACACTGAAGCTTTCTTT.

This clonotype has ten or more counts. The chain joins TRBV7-8 to TRBJ2-1, with unresolved D. The V end lost 1 base, the J end lost 4 bases, and 5 bases lay between the germline ends. The CDR3 extends over 13 amino acids. From germline, CDR1 is SGHVS and CDR2 FQNEAQ. The CDR3 spells CASSLVWYNEQFF. The CDR3 DNA reads as TGTGCCAGCAGCTTAGTGTGGTACAATGAGCAGTTCTTC.

The sample holds many counts of this clonotype. This sequence joins TRBV5-1 and TRBJ2-3; D gene ambiguous. Germline values: CDR1 SGHRS, CDR2 YFSETQ. This CDR3 has 11 amino acids. The V end was cut by 6 bases, the J end by 4 bases, with 6 bases between. The CDR3 reads CASTSSDTQYF. In DNA form, the CDR3 reads TGCGCCAGCACTTCATCAGATACGCAGTATTTT.

This clonotype was seen ten or more times. The chain combines TRBV9 with TRBJ2-1, with 9 bases matching TRBD2. The CDR3 sequence is 15 residues long. The germline gives CDR1 SGDLS, CDR2 YYNGEE. The V and J ends lost 0 bases and 5 bases, in that order; junction bases with no gene match: 3. The CDR3 loop is CASSVGTSANNEQFF. Here the CDR3 DNA reads TGTGCCAGCAGCGTAGGGACTAGCGCCAACAATGAGCAGTTCTTC.

Many counts were recorded for this clonotype. The CDR3 here is CASSLGSDQETQYF. Written as DNA, the CDR3 is TGTGCCAGCAGTTTAGGATCGGATCAAGAGACCCAGTACTTC. The gene calls are TRBV28 and TRBJ2-5; no clear D gene. Trimming stripped 2 bases from V and 2 bases from J, with 9 bases between. Germline CDR1 and CDR2: MDHEN and SYDVKM. This CDR3 comprises 14 residues.

The chain recombines TRBV12-3 or TRBV12-4 with TRBJ2-3, with 9 bases matching TRBD2. The V gene end was trimmed by 6 bases and the J gene end by 3 bases; junction bases not matched to a gene: 13. The CDR3 sequence is 17 residues long. DNA of the CDR3: TGTGCCAGCAGGTCCGGGACTAGCTCGTGGGGGACAGATACGCAGTATTTT. Protein product: CASRSGTSSWGTDTQYF.

This clonotype appeared many times. The gene calls are TRBV5-1 and TRBJ2-1; 8 nucleotides line up with TRBD2. The CDR3 has 16 residues. Germline trimming cut 6 bases from V and 4 bases from J; bases unmatched to any gene: 12. Germline CDR1 reads SGHRS; CDR2 reads YFSETQ. CDR3 DNA sequence: TGCGCCAGCATCCCACGGAGCGGGAGTGGATACAATGAGCAGTTCTTC. Amino acid sequence: CASIPRSGSGYNEQFF.

This chain links TRBV5-1 with TRBJ2-3; 9 bases agree with TRBD2. Germline V CDR1 and CDR2: SGHRS, YFSETQ. The length of the CDR3 is 15 residues. The J segment lost 4 bases and the V segment lost 2 bases, leaving 5 bases of the junction unmatched. CDR3: CASSFSSGSADTQYF. CDR3 sequence (DNA): TGCGCCAGCAGCTTCAGTAGCGGGAGTGCAGATACGCAGTATTTT.

This clonotype was seen ten or more times. The V call is TRBV12-3 or TRBV12-4, the J call TRBJ2-1; 8 positions match TRBD2. The CDR3 loop spans 22 amino acids. Trimming took 0 bases from V and 0 from J; bases not matched to a gene: 19. The CDR3 DNA sequence: TGTGCCAGCAGTTTAGCCTTTCGCGGGGGGACGAAAATATCAAGCTCCTACAATGAGCAGTTCTTC. Encoded protein: CASSLAFRGGTKISSSYNEQFF.

This clonotype appeared many times. V gene TRBV7-2 combines with J gene TRBJ2-7; D is possibly TRBD1 (5 bases). The V end was cut by 4 bases, the J end by 0 bases, with 13 bases between. This CDR3 is built from 15 residues. From germline, CDR1 is SGHTA and CDR2 FQGNSA. The CDR3 nucleotides read TGTGCCAGCAGCTCTGACAGTCCTAGCTCCTACGAGCAGTACTTC. Translation: CASSSDSPSSYEQYF.

Only a few counts were recorded for this clonotype. The chain joins TRBV5-1 to TRBJ1-3; no clear D. This CDR3 comprises 14 residues. Per germline, CDR1 SGHRS and CDR2 YFSETQ. V shed 3 bases and J shed 6 bases, with 13 bases lying between them. The CDR3: CASSYGGEANTIYF. CDR3 DNA sequence: TGCGCCAGCAGCTACGGCGGGGAGGCAAACACCATATATTTT. The full variable domain, its missing parts supplied by reference TRBV5-1 and TRBJ1-3, is KAGVTQTPRYLIKTRGQQVTLSCSPISGHRSVSWYQQTPGQGLQFLFEYFSETQRNKGNFPGRFSGRQFSNSRSEMNVSTLELGDSALYLCASSYGGEANTIYFGEGSWLTVV.

This clonotype was found a few times. The V and J genes are TRBV4-2 and TRBJ1-3; no clear D gene. The ends were cut back, 0 bases at V and 0 bases at J, with 6 bases in the middle. The CDR3 has 15 amino acids. Germline CDR1 LGHNA, CDR2 YNFKEQ. As DNA, the CDR3 is TGTGCCAGCAGCCAAGATCCAGGCTCTGGAAACACCATATATTTT. It codes for CASSQDPGSGNTIYF.

This clonotype was counted only a few times. CDR3 in amino acids: CASQRAGTHYEQYF. As DNA, the CDR3 is TGTGCCAGTCAAAGGGCAGGAACCCACTACGAGCAGTACTTC. The genes are TRBV6-1 and TRBJ2-7; D gene ambiguous. The CDR3 length is 14 residues. The V and J ends lost 9 bases and 3 bases respectively, with 18 bases between them. Germline V CDR1 and CDR2: MNHNS, SASEGT.

The genes are TRBV6-2 or TRBV6-3 and TRBJ2-3, with a possible D match to TRBD1 (6 bases). The CDR3 covers 17 residues. Looked up from germline, CDR1 is MNHEY and CDR2 is SVGEGT. Trimming removed 0 bases at V and 1 base at J, with 14 bases between. CDR3 amino acids: CASSYSSDSLGTDTQYF. CDR3 nucleotides: TGTGCCAGCAGTTACTCTTCGGACAGTTTAGGCACAGATACGCAGTATTTT.

This clonotype was recorded a few times. This sequence joins TRBV9 and TRBJ2-1; D possibly uses TRBD1 or TRBD2 (6 bases each). The CDR3 consists of 19 residues. Germline loops: CDR1 SGDLS, CDR2 YYNGEE. V was trimmed by 4 bases and J by 4 bases, leaving 27 bases between them. The CDR3, as DNA: TGTGCCAGCAGCCCTAACCTAGGTCTCGGGGGCGTCAATTACAATGAGCAGTTCTTC. Translation: CASSPNLGLGGVNYNEQFF. The variable domain in full, with the rest retrieved from reference TRBV9 and TRBJ2-1, is DSGVTQTPKHLITATGQRVTLRCSPRSGDLSVYWYQQSLDQGLQFLIQYYNGEERAKGNILERFSAQQFPDLHSELNLSSLELGDSALYFCASSPNLGLGGVNYNEQFFGPGTRLTVL.

In this sample, this clonotype turned up many times. The V and J genes are TRBV7-9 and TRBJ2-5, with unresolved D. V lost 5 bases and J lost 5, with 9 bases in between. CDR3 size: 12 residues. Looked up from germline, CDR1 is SEHNR and CDR2 is FQNEAQ (reference sequence). The CDR3 reads CASSRAPETQYF. The CDR3 coding sequence is TGTGCCAGCAGCCGGGCACCTGAGACCCAGTACTTC. Combining the CDR3 with reference TRBV7-9 and TRBJ2-5 gives the whole variable domain DTGVSQNPRHKITKRGQNVTFRCDPISEHNRLYWYRQTLGQGPEFLTYFQNEAQLEKSRLLSDRFSAERPKGSFSTLEIQRTEQGDSAMYLCASSRAPETQYFGPGTRLLVL.

This clonotype was recorded at least ten times. The genes are TRBV27 and TRBJ2-7; TRBD1 matches 8 bases. CDR3 length: 16 residues. Germline V gene sequence: CDR1 MNHEY, CDR2 SMNVEV (reference sequence). The J segment lost 3 bases and the V segment lost 2 bases, leaving 9 bases of the junction unmatched. The CDR3 loop is CASSLRQGAGDYEQYF. The CDR3 DNA follows: TGTGCCAGCAGTTTACGTCAGGGGGCAGGAGACTACGAGCAGTACTTC.

This clonotype was observed a few times. The V call is TRBV19, the J call TRBJ2-3; D is possibly TRBD2 (5 bases). The CDR3 runs to 17 residues. Germline V gives CDR1 LNHDA, CDR2 SQIVND (reference sequence). V gave up 1 base and J gave up 8 bases, with 22 bases separating them. CDR3 in amino acids: CASSIGFGETDQATQYF. The CDR3 DNA reads as TGTGCCAGTAGTATAGGTTTCGGGGAAACGGACCAGGCTACGCAGTATTTT.

This clonotype was seen many times. This rearrangement joins TRBV29-1 to TRBJ2-5, with 12 bases identical to TRBD1. The ends lost 8 bases at V and 5 bases at J; junction bases unmatched: 12. CDR1 is SQVTM, CDR2 ANQGSEA, per germline. CDR3 length: 15 amino acids. As DNA, the CDR3 is TGCAGCACCTTCCCCGGGACAGGGGGCCGGGAGACCCAGTACTTC. Protein product: CSTFPGTGGRETQYF.

This chain connects TRBV7-2 to TRBJ2-3, with TRBD2 identical over 7 bases. The CDR3 extends over 17 amino acids. Germline lookup yields CDR1 SGHTA and CDR2 FQGNSA. Trimming at V came to 1 base and at J to 0 bases, leaving 7 bases not matched to a gene. The CDR3 spells CASSLVLAVYSTDTQYF. DNA for the CDR3: TGTGCCAGCAGCTTAGTGCTAGCGGTATATAGCACAGATACGCAGTATTTT.

This clonotype was detected ten times or more. This chain joins TRBV5-1 and TRBJ1-1; D ambiguous. With 3 bases removed from V and 1 base from J, the gap between germline ends came to 10 bases. Per germline, CDR1 SGHRS and CDR2 YFSETQ. CDR3 length: 14 residues. The CDR3 here is CASSYYGRNTEAFF. The CDR3 region has the DNA TGCGCCAGCAGCTATTACGGCAGGAACACTGAAGCTTTCTTT. The variable domain in full, with the rest retrieved from reference TRBV5-1 and TRBJ1-1, is KAGVTQTPRYLIKTRGQQVTLSCSPISGHRSVSWYQQTPGQGLQFLFEYFSETQRNKGNFPGRFSGRQFSNSRSEMNVSTLELGDSALYLCASSYYGRNTEAFFGQGTRLTVV.

This clonotype was observed at least ten times. V gene TRBV7-8 combines with J gene TRBJ2-4; D unresolved. Germline CDR1 SGHVS, CDR2 FQNEAQ. The V gene lost 0 bases and the J gene lost 3 bases, with 12 bases spanning the gap. The CDR3 runs to 16 residues. CDR3 sequence: CASSLAQRLSKNIQYF. CDR3 nucleotide sequence: TGTGCCAGCAGCTTAGCGCAGAGACTGAGCAAAAACATTCAGTACTTC.

In its sample, this clonotype was seen a few times. The CDR3 bases are TGTGCCAGCAGCTGGAAAGCAGGGGGCTACGAGCAGTACTTC. Protein sequence: CASSWKAGGYEQYF. The chain is built from TRBV7-3 and TRBJ2-7; TRBD1 aligns across 7 bases. Trimming removed 4 bases from V and 3 bases from J; junction bases left unmatched: 6. CDR3 length: 14 residues. CDR1 SGHTA and CDR2 FQGTGA come from the germline V gene.

At least ten counts were recorded for this clonotype. The chain joins TRBV29-1 to TRBJ2-3; 9 bases align to TRBD2. This CDR3 comprises 15 residues. The germline V gene has CDR1 SQVTM and CDR2 ANQGSEA. The V and J ends lost 3 bases and 2 bases, in that order; junction bases with no gene match: 6. In DNA form, the CDR3 reads TGCAGCGTTGACGGGCGGGGGGGCCTCACAGATACGCAGTATTTT. It codes for CSVDGRGGLTDTQYF.

The table lists this clonotype with a few counts. This CDR3 is CASSELRGLSYEQYF. The CDR3 DNA reads TGTGCCAGCAGTGAACTTAGGGGACTCTCCTACGAGCAGTACTTC. V and J are TRBV6-1 and TRBJ2-7; a weak D match, TRBD2 (6 bases). Trimming left V 2 bases short and J 0 bases short, with 11 bases between. Germline V CDR1 and CDR2: MNHNS, SASEGT. The CDR3 length is 15 residues.

In this sample, this clonotype turned up many times. This chain connects TRBV29-1 to TRBJ2-7; D is unclear. V dropped 4 bases and J dropped 2 bases, with 12 bases sitting between them. Per germline, CDR1 SQVTM and CDR2 ANQGSEA. This CDR3 has 13 amino acids. This CDR3 reads CSVAVPPTYEQYF. The CDR3 DNA follows: TGCAGCGTTGCGGTTCCGCCTACCTACGAGCAGTACTTC.

There are a few counts of this clonotype. The chain uses TRBV7-2 and TRBJ2-3; 11 bases are shared with TRBD2. This CDR3 region has 13 residues. V lost 5 bases to trimming and J lost 6 bases; unmatched junction nucleotides: 1. The germline V gene encodes CDR1 SGHTA and CDR2 FQGNSA. CDR3 DNA sequence: TGTGCCAGCAGCCGGACTAGCGGGGATACGCAGTATTTT. It translates to CASSRTSGDTQYF.

This clonotype was counted only a few times. The chain combines TRBV7-2 with TRBJ2-7; D unresolved. The CDR3 covers 16 residues. Trimming cost V 2 bases and J 2 bases, with 16 bases left between them. The germline CDR1 and CDR2 sequences are SGHTA and FQGNSA. The CDR3 loop is CASSLSFLNRAYEQYF. The CDR3 DNA reads as TGTGCCAGCAGCTTATCCTTTTTAAACCGGGCCTACGAGCAGTACTTC.